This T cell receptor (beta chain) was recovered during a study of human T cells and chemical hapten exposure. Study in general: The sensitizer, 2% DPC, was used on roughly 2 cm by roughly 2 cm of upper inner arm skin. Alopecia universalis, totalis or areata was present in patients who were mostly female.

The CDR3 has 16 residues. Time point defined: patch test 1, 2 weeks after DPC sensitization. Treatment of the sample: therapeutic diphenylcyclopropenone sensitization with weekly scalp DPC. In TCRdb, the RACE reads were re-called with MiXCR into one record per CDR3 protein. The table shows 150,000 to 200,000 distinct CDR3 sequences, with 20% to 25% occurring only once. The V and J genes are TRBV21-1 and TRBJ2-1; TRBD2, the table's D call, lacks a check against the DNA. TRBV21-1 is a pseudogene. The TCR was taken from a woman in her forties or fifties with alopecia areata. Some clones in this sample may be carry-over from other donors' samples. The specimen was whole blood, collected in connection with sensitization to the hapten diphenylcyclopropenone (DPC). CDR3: CASSNLRTSGTDEQFF. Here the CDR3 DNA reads TGTGCCAGCAGCAATCTTCGGACTAGCGGGACGGATGAGCAGTTCTTC.